This TCR beta chain stems from a study of cytomegalovirus exposure and HLA in healthy donors. Study overall: Inside one of the first data releases sat about 85 million unique TCRs taken from HLA-typed donors. Study conclusions and caveats: There were reportedly fewer N-insertions in an Asian-associated ancestry cluster than the roughly 700-donor mean, in a later analysis. Reportedly, HLA-A and HLA-B alleles of most subjects were accurately predicted from TCR beta.

A multiplex PCR was run with 60 Vbeta primers and 13 Jbeta primers. Per the authors' pipeline: In a later analysis, the count reached roughly 80 million unique TCR beta chains, with about 10 million shared. Profiled with immunoSEQ multiplex PCR; TCRdb holds only in-frame clones, not every one. That table supplies the V and J calls and clone size; D and trimming were determined from the DNA. The table records 90,000 to 140,000 clones, 80% to 85% of them present only once. The CDR3 consists of 15 residues. Germline CDR1 is SGHAT and CDR2 is FQNNGV. V shed 4 bases and J shed 7 bases, with 20 bases lying between them. About this clone itself: The antigen is undetermined.

The chain is built from TRBV11-2 and TRBJ2-7, with D tentatively TRBD2 (7 bases). Source material: PBMCs. The sequence was collected from a young man in good health and CMV-seropositive. The CDR3 loop is CASSSLRGSAGEQYF. CDR3 DNA sequence: TGTGCCAGCAGCTCCCTTAGGGGGTCAGCGGGGGAGCAGTACTTC. Combining the CDR3 with reference TRBV11-2 and TRBJ2-7 gives the whole variable domain EAGVAQSPRYKIIEKRQSVAFWCNPISGHATLYWYQQILGQGPKLLIQFQNNGVVDDSQLPKDRFSAERLKGVDSTLKIQPAKLEDSAVYLCASSSLRGSAGEQYFGPGTRLTVT.